A single TCR beta chain is shown here with its context. This specimen comes from a study of T cell changes during pregnancy in multiple sclerosis. CDR3 length: 14 residues. V was trimmed by 11 bases and J by 0 bases, leaving 13 bases between them. Germline V gives CDR1 MDHEN, CDR2 SYDVKM. Sequencing used immunoSEQ multiplex PCR; TCRdb keeps in-frame clones, though not all of them. The profile shows under 50,000 clones, 90% of them singletons. The J gene is TRBJ1-4, the V gene TRBV28, with D tentatively TRBD1 (6 bases). This sequence originates from a female donor in good health, enrolled as a control in a pregnancy study. The sample in question was CD4+ T cells from peripheral blood mononuclear cells, obtained in the first trimester of pregnancy. For the CDR3, the DNA is TGTGCCCTACAGGGTTCGGCAACTAATGAAAAACTGTTTTTT. Amino acids: CALQGSATNEKLFF.